This TCR beta chain was recorded in a study of shared clonotypes between healthy human individuals. Overall study: The donor group consisted of a couple of women and three men, aged 18 to 49.

Trimming removed 0 bases from V and 5 bases from J, with 16 bases in between. The CDR3 extends over 16 amino acids. Germline-derived CDR1 and CDR2 are SGHAT and FQNNGV. Produced via immunoSEQ multiplex PCR; TCRdb's table is partial and in-frame only. The sample yields some 92,000 clones, more than 45% seen once. The J gene is TRBJ1-1, the V gene TRBV11-2; D might be TRBD1 (5 bases). Sample: PBMCs. This clonotype was sampled from a woman in her forties in good health. Some clones in this sample may be carry-over from other donors' samples. CDR3 sequence: CASSLEFGARKTEAFF. CDR3 coding DNA: TGTGCCAGCAGCTTAGAATTCGGGGCAAGGAAAACTGAAGCTTTCTTT.